This T cell receptor (beta chain) emerged from a study of OX40 agonist ivuxolimab in advanced cancers. Overall study: An agonistic human IgG2 monoclonal antibody against OX40 (CD134) was given. General study results and limits: Also present in some nonresponders was a low level of normalized T-cell clonal expansion. No determination was made of the antigen specificity of the expanded peripheral T cells.

Drawing of blood for sampling happened at baseline, at cycle 4 day 1, and at cycle 7 day 1. On this clone: Its antigen is unidentified.

CDR3 length: 14 residues. With 0 bases removed from V and 2 bases from J, the gap between germline ends came to 7 bases. Germline V lookup: CDR1 MNHNY, CDR2 SVGAGI (reference sequence). Here immunoSEQ multiplex PCR was the method, and the copy in TCRdb shows in-frame clones only, minus some. The sample has roughly 48,000 clones; roughly 82% are singletons. The input for sequencing was CD4+ or CD8+ T cells sorted from blood, taken in a trial of the OX40 agonist ivuxolimab. J is TRBJ1-1 and V is TRBV6-6; possible D gene TRBD1, 5 bases. This sequence was found in an adult with an advanced solid tumor such as melanoma, head and neck, liver or kidney cancer. CDR3: CASSYSRGNTEAFF. CDR3 nucleotide sequence: TGTGCCAGCAGTTACTCTAGGGGAAACACTGAAGCTTTCTTT.